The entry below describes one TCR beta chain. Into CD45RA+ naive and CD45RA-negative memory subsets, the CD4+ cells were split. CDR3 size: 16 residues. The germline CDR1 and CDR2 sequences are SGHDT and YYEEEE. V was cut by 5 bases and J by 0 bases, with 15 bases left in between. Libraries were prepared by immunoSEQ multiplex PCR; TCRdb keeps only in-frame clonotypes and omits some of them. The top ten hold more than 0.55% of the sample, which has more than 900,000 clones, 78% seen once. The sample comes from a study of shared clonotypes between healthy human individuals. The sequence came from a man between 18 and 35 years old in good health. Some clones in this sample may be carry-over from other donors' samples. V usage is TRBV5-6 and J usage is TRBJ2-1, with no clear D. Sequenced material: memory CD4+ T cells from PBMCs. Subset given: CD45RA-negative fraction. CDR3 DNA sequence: TGTGCCAGCAGAGCCGGGCTAACGAGCTCCTACAATGAGCAGTTCTTC. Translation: CASRAGLTSSYNEQFF.